This T cell receptor (beta chain) was sequenced during a study of T cells expressing NK-cell markers. TCRdb reprocessed the 5' RACE reads and keeps a single row for each CDR3 protein, giving no DNA. The repertoire table contains over 350,000 distinct CDR3 sequences. Material: blood T cells: a sorted CD56 or NKG2C T cell subset, CD4+ or CD8+ T cells, or bulk PBMC T cells (not recorded which). The TCR sequence derives from a woman aged 45-60 years in good health.

CDR3 region: CSASRQGRGGIAKNIQYF. This sequence joins TRBV20-1 and TRBJ2-4; TCRdb names TRBD1, which stays unverified in the absence of DNA. This CDR3 has 18 amino acids. Germline V gene lookup returns CDR1 DFQATT and CDR2 SNEGSKA (reference sequence).